This T cell receptor beta chain was profiled in a study of Graves' ophthalmopathy and Graves' hyperthyroidism. The V gene's germline CDR1 is MNHEY and CDR2 SMNVEV (reference sequence). CDR3 length: 13 residues. The V end was cut by 5 bases, the J end by 5 bases, with 12 bases between. There are many counts of this clonotype. Other autoimmune diseases, uncontrolled infections, pregnancy or lactation led to the exclusion of patients. Establishment of the diagnosis relied upon clinical symptoms, serum thyroxine, TRAb, thyroid ultrasound and orbital computed tomography. PBMCs were isolated from an approximately 9.4 ml sample of fresh peripheral blood. Scientists amplified the TCR beta CDR3 regions from RNA transcripts. Scientists carried out first-round RT-PCR using HTBI primers and then a second-round multiplex PCR. MiXCR was run by TCRdb on the multiplex PCR reads, yielding one entry per CDR3 protein. The table includes about 500,000 distinct CDR3 sequences, about an eighth detected once.

Sequencing was carried out using blood. This chain uses TRBV27 with TRBJ2-5; the D call may be TRBD1 or TRBD2 (5 bases each). The TCR was taken from a woman in her thirties with Graves' ophthalmopathy. The CDR3 here is CASSDRGAETQYF. The DNA of the CDR3 is TGTGCCAGCAGTGACCGAGGGGCGGAGACCCAGTACTTC.